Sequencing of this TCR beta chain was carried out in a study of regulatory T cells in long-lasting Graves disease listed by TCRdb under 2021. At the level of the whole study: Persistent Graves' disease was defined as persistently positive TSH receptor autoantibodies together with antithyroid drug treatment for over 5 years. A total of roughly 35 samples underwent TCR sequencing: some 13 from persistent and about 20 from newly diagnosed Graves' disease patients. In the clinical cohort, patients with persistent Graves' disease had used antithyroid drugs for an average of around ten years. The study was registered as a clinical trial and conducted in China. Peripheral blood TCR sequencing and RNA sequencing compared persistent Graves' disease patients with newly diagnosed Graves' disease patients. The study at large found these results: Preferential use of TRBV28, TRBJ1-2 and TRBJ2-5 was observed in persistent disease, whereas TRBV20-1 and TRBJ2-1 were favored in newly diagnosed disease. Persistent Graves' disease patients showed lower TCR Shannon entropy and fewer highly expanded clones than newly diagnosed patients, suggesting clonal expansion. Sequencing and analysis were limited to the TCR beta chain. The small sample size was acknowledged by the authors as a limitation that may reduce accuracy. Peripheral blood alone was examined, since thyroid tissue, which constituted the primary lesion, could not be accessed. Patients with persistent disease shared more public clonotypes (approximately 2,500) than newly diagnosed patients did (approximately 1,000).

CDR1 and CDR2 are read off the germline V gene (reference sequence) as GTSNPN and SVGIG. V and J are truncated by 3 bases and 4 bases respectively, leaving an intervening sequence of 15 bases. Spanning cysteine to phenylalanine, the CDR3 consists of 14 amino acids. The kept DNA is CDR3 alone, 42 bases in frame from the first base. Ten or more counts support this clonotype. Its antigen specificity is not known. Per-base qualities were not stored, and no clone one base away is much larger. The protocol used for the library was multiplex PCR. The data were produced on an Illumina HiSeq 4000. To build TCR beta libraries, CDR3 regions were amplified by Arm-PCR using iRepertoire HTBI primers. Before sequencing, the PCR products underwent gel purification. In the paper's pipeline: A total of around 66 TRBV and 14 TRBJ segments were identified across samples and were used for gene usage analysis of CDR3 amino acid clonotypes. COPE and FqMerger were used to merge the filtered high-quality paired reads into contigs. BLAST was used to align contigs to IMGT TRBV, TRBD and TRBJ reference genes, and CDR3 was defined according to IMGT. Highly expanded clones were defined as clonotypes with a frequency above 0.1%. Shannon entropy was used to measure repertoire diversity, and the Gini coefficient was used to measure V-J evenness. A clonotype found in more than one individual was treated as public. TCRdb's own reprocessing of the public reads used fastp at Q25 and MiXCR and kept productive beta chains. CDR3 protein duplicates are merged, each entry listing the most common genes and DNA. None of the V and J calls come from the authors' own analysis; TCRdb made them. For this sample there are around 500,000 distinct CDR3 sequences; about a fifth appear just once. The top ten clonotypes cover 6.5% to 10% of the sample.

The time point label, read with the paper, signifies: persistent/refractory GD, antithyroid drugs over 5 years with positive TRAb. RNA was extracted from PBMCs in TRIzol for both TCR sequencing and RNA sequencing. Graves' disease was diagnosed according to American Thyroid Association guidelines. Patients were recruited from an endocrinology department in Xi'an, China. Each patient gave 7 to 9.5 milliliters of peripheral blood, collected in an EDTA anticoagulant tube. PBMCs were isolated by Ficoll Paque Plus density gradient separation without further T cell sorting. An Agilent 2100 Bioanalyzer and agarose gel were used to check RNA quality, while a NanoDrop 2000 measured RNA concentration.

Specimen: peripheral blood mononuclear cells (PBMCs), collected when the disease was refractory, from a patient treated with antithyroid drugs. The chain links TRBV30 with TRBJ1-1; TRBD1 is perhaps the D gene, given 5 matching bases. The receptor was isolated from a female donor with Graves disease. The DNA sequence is TGTGCCTGGAGACCTCAGGGTTTGAGCACTGAAGCTTTCTTT. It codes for CAWRPQGLSTEAFF.